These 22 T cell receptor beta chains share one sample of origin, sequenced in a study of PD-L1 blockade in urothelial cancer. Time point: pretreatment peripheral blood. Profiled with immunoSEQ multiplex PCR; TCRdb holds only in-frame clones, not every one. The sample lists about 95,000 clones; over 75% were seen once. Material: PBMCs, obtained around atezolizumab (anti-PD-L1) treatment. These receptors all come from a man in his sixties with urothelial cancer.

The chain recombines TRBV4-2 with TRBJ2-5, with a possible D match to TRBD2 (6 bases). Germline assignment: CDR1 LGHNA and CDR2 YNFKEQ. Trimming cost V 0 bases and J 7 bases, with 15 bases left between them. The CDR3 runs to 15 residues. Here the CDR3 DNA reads TGTGCCAGCAGCCAAGAGTCGGACGGGAGAGCGACCCAGTACTTC. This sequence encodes CASSQESDGRATQYF.

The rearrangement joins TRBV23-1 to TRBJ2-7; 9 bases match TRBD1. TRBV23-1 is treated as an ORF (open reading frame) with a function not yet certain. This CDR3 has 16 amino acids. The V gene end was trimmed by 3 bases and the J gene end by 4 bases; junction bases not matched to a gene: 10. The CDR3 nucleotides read TGCGCCAGCAGTCATGCGCCGGACAGGGGAGGTTACGAGCAGTACTTC. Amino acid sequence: CASSHAPDRGGYEQYF.

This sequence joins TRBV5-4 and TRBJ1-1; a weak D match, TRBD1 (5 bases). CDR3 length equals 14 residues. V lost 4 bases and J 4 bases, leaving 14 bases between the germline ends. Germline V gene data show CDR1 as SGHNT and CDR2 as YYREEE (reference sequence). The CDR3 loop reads CASSGGGIGTEAFF. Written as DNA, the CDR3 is TGTGCCAGCAGCGGTGGGGGGATCGGCACTGAAGCTTTCTTT.

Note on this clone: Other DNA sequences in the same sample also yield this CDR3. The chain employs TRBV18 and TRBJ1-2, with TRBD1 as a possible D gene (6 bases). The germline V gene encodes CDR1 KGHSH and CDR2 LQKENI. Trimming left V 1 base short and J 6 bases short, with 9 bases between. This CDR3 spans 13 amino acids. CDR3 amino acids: CASSPRSGDGYTF. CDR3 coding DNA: TGTGCCAGCTCACCACGGTCAGGGGATGGCTACACCTTC. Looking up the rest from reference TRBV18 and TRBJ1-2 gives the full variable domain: NAGVMQNPRHLVRRRGQEARLRCSPMKGHSHVYWYRQLPEEGLKFMVYLQKENIIDESGMPKERFSAEFPKEGPSILRIQQVVRGDSAAYFCASSPRSGDGYTFGSGTRLTVV.

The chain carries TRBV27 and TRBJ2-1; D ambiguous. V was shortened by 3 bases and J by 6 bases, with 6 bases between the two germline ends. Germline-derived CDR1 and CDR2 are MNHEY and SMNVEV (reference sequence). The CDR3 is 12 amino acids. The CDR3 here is CASSFSGNEQFF. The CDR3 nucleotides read TGTGCCAGCAGTTTCTCGGGCAATGAGCAGTTCTTC.

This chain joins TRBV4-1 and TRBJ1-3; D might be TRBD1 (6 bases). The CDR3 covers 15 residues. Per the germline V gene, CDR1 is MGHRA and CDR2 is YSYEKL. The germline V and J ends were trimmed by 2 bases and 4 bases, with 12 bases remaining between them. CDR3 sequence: CASSQNDRQGNTIYF. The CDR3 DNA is TGCGCCAGCAGCCAAAACGACAGGCAAGGAAACACCATATATTTT.

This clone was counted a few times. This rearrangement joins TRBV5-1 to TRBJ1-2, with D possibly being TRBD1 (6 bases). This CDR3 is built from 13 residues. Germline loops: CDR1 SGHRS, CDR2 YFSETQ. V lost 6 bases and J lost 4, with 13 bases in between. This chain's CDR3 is CASKGDVLYGYTF. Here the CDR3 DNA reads TGCGCCAGCAAGGGGGACGTTCTCTATGGCTACACCTTC.

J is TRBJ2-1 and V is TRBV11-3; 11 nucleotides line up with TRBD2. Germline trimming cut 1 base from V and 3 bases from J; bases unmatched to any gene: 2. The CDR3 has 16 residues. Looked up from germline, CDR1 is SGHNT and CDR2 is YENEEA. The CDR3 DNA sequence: TGTGCCAGCAGCTTAGCTAGCGGGGGGTTCTACAATGAGCAGTTCTTC. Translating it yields CASSLASGGFYNEQFF. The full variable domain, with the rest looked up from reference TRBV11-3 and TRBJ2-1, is EAGVVQSPRYKIIEKKQPVAFWCNPISGHNTLYWYLQNLGQGPELLIRYENEEAVDDSQLPKDRFSAERLKGVDSTLKIQPAELGDSAVYLCASSLASGGFYNEQFFGPGTRLTVL.

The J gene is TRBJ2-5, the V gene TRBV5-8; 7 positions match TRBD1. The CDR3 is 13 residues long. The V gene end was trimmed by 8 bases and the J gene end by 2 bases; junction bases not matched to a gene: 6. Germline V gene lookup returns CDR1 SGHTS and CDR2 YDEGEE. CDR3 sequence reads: CARGRTGQETQYF. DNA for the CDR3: TGTGCCAGGGGAAGGACAGGACAAGAGACCCAGTACTTC.

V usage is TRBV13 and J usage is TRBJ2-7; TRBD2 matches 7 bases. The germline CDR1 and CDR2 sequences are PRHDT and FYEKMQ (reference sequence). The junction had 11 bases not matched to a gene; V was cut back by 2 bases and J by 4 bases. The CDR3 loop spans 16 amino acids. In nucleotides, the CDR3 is TGTGCCAGCAGCTTAAGCGGGGATCGGGCCCGTTACGAGCAGTACTTC. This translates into CASSLSGDRARYEQYF.

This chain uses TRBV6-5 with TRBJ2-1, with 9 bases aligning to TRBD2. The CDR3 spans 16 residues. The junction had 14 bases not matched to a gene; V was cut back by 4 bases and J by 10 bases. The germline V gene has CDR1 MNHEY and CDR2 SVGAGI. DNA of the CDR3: TGTGCCAGCAGTTTTAGCGGGAGCCTCCGGGAGGGGGAGCAGTTCTTC. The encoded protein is CASSFSGSLREGEQFF.

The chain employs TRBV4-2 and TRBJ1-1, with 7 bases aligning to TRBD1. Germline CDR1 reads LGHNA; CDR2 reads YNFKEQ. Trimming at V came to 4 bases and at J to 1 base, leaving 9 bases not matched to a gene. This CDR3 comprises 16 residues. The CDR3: CASSLTRDSSNTEAFF. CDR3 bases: TGTGCCAGCAGCCTCACGAGGGACAGTTCGAACACTGAAGCTTTCTTT.

CDR3 DNA: TGTGCCAGCACCTCGGACAGGGGCACCTACAATGAGCAGTTCTTC. Protein product: CASTSDRGTYNEQFF. The chain has TRBV25-1 and TRBJ2-1; TRBD1 matches 9 bases. This CDR3 has 15 amino acids. In germline, CDR1 is MGHDK, CDR2 SYGVNS. The V gene end was trimmed by 7 bases and the J gene end by 2 bases; junction bases not matched to a gene: 6.

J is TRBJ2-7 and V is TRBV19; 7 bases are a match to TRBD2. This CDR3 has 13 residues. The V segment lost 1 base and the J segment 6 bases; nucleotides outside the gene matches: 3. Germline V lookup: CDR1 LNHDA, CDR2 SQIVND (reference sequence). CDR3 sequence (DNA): TGTGCCAGTAGTATAGCGGGGGGTCGCGAGCAGTACTTC. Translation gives CASSIAGGREQYF.

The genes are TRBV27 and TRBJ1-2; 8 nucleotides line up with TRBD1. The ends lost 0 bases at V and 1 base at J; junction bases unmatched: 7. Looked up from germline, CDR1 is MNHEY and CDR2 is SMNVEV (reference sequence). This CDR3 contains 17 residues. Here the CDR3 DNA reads TGTGCCAGCAGTTTATCGCGGTCGACAGGGGATAACTATGGCTACACCTTC. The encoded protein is CASSLSRSTGDNYGYTF.

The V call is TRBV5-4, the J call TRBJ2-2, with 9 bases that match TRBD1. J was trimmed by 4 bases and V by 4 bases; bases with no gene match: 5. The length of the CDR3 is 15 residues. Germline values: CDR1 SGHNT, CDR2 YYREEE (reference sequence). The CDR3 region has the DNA TGTGCCAGCAGCGGGGGACAGGGCGTCACCGGGGAGCTGTTTTTT. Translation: CASSGGQGVTGELFF.

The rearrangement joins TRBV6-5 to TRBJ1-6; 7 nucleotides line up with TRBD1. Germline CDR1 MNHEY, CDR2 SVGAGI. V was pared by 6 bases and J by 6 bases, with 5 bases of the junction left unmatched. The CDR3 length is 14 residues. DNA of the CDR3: TGTGCCAGCAGCCGGGACAGCAGTAATTCACCCCTCCACTTT. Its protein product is CASSRDSSNSPLHF.

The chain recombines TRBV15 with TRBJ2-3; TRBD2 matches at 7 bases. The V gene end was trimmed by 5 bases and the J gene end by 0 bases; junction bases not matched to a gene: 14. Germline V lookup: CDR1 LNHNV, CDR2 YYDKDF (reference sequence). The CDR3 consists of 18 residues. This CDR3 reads CATSYRISGPFSTDTQYF. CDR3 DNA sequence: TGTGCCACCAGCTACCGAATTAGCGGGCCGTTCAGCACAGATACGCAGTATTTT.

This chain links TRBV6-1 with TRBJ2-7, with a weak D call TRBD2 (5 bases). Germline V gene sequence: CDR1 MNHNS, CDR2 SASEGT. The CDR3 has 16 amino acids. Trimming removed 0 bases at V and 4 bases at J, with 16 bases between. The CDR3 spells CASSEALGVWKYEQYF. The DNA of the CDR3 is TGTGCCAGCAGTGAAGCGCTCGGGGTGTGGAAATACGAGCAGTACTTC.

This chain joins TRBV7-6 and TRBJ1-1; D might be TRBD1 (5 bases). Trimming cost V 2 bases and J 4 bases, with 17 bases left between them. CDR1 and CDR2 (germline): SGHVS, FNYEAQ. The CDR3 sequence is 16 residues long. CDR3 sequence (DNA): TGTGCCAGCAGCTTACAAGGGTTGGGGGGGTCCACTGAAGCTTTCTTT. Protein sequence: CASSLQGLGGSTEAFF.

The CDR3 region is CASSLDPLAGVGNEQFF. The CDR3, as DNA: TGCGCCAGCAGCTTGGACCCCTTAGCGGGAGTGGGCAATGAGCAGTTCTTC. This rearrangement joins TRBV5-1 to TRBJ2-1; the match to TRBD2 covers 9 bases. Germline V gene sequence: CDR1 SGHRS, CDR2 YFSETQ. V was pared by 0 bases and J by 6 bases, with 10 bases of the junction left unmatched. This CDR3 has 17 residues.

CDR3 coding DNA: TGTGCCAGCAGCTTTGCCCTGGAGCCGGGTGGAGAGACCCAGTACTTC. Its translation is CASSFALEPGGETQYF. This chain uses TRBV5-6 with TRBJ2-5; D remains unclear. V lost 2 bases and J lost 4, with 18 bases in between. The germline CDR1 and CDR2 sequences are SGHDT and YYEEEE. The CDR3 extends over 16 amino acids. Supplemented by reference TRBV5-6 and TRBJ2-5, the full variable domain reads DAGVTQSPTHLIKTRGQQVTLRCSPKSGHDTVSWYQQALGQGPQFIFQYYEEEERQRGNFPDRFSGHQFPNYSSELNVNALLLGDSALYLCASSFALEPGGETQYFGPGTRLLVL.